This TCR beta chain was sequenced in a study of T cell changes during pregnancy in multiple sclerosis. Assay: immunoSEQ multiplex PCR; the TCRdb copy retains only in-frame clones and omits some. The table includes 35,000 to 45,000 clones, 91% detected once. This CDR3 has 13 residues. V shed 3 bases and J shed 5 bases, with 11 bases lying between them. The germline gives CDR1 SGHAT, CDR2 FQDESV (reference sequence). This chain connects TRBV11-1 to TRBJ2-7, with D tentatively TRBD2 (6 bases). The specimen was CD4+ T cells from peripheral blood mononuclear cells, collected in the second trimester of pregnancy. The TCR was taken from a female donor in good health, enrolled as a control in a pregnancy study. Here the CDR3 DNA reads TGTGCCAGCAGCTTCGGGGGTATCAACGAGCAGTACTTC. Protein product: CASSFGGINEQYF.